The clone carrying this T cell receptor beta chain was counted between two and nine times. These data originate in a study of long-term antiretroviral therapy in people with HIV. Looked up from germline, CDR1 is SGHNT and CDR2 is YYREEE (reference sequence). The CDR3 length is 13 residues. Deletions cut 1 base from V and 4 bases from J, with 9 bases between. Assay version v3.0 of immunoSEQ was used, and it was run at survey level. Some clones are missing from TCRdb's copy, which holds only in-frame ones; the method was immunoSEQ multiplex PCR. The data show about 15,000 clones, under 90% seen once. The sequencing here drew on unsorted PBMCs, taken 0.1 years after starting antiretroviral therapy. The chain combines TRBV5-4 with TRBJ2-7, with D unclear. The TCR sequence derives from a young man with HIV. Here the CDR3 DNA reads TGTGCCAGCAGCTTGCCTGGGCCGTACGAGCAGTACTTC. Its protein is CASSLPGPYEQYF.